Presented here are 20 T cell receptor beta chains from one specimen sequenced in a study of cytomegalovirus exposure and HLA in healthy donors. The study ran its PCR with 60 Vbeta and 13 Jbeta primers. Profiling relied on immunoSEQ multiplex PCR, and the TCRdb table lists in-frame clones only, not all of them. The profile shows around 100,000 clones, 74% of them singletons. Sample: PBMCs. All receptors derive from a man between 25 and 39 years old in good health and CMV-seropositive.

V and J are TRBV9 and TRBJ1-3, with D uncertain. CDR3 length equals 14 residues. Looked up from germline, CDR1 is SGDLS and CDR2 is YYNGEE. The V end lost 4 bases, the J end lost 5 bases, and 13 bases lay between the germline ends. The CDR3 coding sequence is TGTGCCAGCAGCCCAGAGGCTCTAAGAAACACCATATATTTT. Translation gives CASSPEALRNTIYF. Complete variable domain (other parts from reference TRBV9 and TRBJ1-3): DSGVTQTPKHLITATGQRVTLRCSPRSGDLSVYWYQQSLDQGLQFLIQYYNGEERAKGNILERFSAQQFPDLHSELNLSSLELGDSALYFCASSPEALRNTIYFGEGSWLTVV.

This clone came up a few times. This CDR3 reads CASSSNLRGEETQYF. The DNA of the CDR3 is TGTGCCAGCAGTTCCAACCTTCGGGGGGAAGAGACCCAGTACTTC. V gene TRBV6-6 combines with J gene TRBJ2-5; TRBD2 agrees at 7 bases. Germline-derived CDR1 and CDR2 are MNHNY and SVGAGI (reference sequence). Unmatched junction bases numbered 8, after V lost 4 bases and J lost 3 bases. This CDR3 region has 15 residues.

The chain uses TRBV7-9 and TRBJ1-2; 7 bases align to TRBD1. The germline CDR1 and CDR2 sequences are SEHNR and FQNEAQ (reference sequence). V was clipped by 5 bases and J by 8 bases; unmatched bases: 11. CDR3 length equals 14 residues. The CDR3 here is CASSPQRDSQGYTF. The CDR3 DNA reads TGTGCCAGCAGCCCACAAAGGGACAGTCAGGGCTACACCTTC.

The chain uses TRBV5-6 and TRBJ2-2, with 7 bases that match TRBD1. Germline V gene lookup returns CDR1 SGHDT and CDR2 YYEEEE. The CDR3 has 15 residues. V shed 4 bases, J shed 8 bases, and the junction held 11 bases outside the gene matches. The CDR3: CASSPTGYGKGELFF. Written as DNA, the CDR3 is TGTGCCAGCAGCCCGACAGGGTACGGGAAGGGGGAGCTGTTTTTT.

The rearrangement uses TRBV4-2 and TRBJ2-1; 8 bases fit TRBD2. The CDR3 contains 14 residues. The junction had 6 bases not matched to a gene; V was cut back by 3 bases and J by 8 bases. Germline CDR1 reads LGHNA; CDR2 reads YNFKEQ. The CDR3 DNA is TGTGCCAGCAGCCACCAAAGGCGGGGGGATGAGCAGTTCTTC. This sequence encodes CASSHQRRGDEQFF.

This clone is medium-sized (0.01 to 0.1%) by share. The chain couples TRBV12-5 to TRBJ1-1, with 9 bases fitting TRBD1. Losses at the gene ends were 2 bases for V and 4 bases for J; bases not matched to a gene: 11. CDR1 and CDR2 from the germline V gene are LGHNT and FRNRAP. The CDR3 extends over 17 amino acids. DNA of the CDR3: TGTGCTAGTGGTTTGATGGTCTCCGGGACAGGGAGCACTGAAGCTTTCTTT. It is translated as CASGLMVSGTGSTEAFF.

J is TRBJ1-2 and V is TRBV27; 7 bases fit TRBD1. Per germline, CDR1 MNHEY and CDR2 SMNVEV (reference sequence). The ends lost 3 bases at V and 4 bases at J; junction bases unmatched: 5. The CDR3 consists of 14 residues. The CDR3 is CASSFVRGSYGYTF. The CDR3 DNA reads TGTGCCAGCAGTTTTGTCAGGGGGAGCTATGGCTACACCTTC.

This clone was observed a few times. This rearrangement joins TRBV18 to TRBJ1-2; D is possibly TRBD1 (6 bases). Trimming cost V 6 bases and J 9 bases, with 14 bases left between them. Germline V lookup: CDR1 KGHSH, CDR2 LQKENI. The CDR3 is 12 amino acids. CDR3 DNA sequence: TGTGCCAGCTCGCTCCAACAGGGTAGCTACACCTTC. Protein product: CASSLQQGSYTF.

The CDR3 reads CASSELASTDTQYF. The CDR3 DNA follows: TGTGCCAGCAGTGAGTTGGCTAGCACAGATACGCAGTATTTT. The chain uses TRBV6-4 and TRBJ2-3; unclear D gene. V lost 3 bases and J 0 bases, leaving 7 bases between the germline ends. CDR3 length: 14 amino acids. From germline, CDR1 is MRHNA and CDR2 SNTAGT.

The V call is TRBV27, the J call TRBJ2-7; the match to TRBD2 covers 11 bases. The CDR3 covers 15 residues. Per the germline V gene, CDR1 is MNHEY and CDR2 is SMNVEV (reference sequence). The ends lost 7 bases at V and 4 bases at J; junction bases unmatched: 9. The CDR3 is CASNRNSGGAYEQYF. The CDR3 DNA is TGTGCCAGCAATAGAAATAGCGGGGGGGCGTACGAGCAGTACTTC.

This clone was observed a few times. DNA of the CDR3: TGTGCCAGCAGCCTCACAGGGGGTAATCAGCCCCAGCATTTT. It codes for CASSLTGGNQPQHF. The genes are TRBV6-1 and TRBJ1-5; 8 bases match TRBD1. Losses at the gene ends were 6 bases for V and 4 bases for J; bases not matched to a gene: 5. CDR1 and CDR2 from the germline V gene are MNHNS and SASEGT. The CDR3 contains 14 residues.

The CDR3 nucleotides are TGTGCCAGCAGCAATGGACACGAAGCCTACACCTTC. Translating gives CASSNGHEAYTF. This chain connects TRBV7-9 to TRBJ1-2, with D perhaps matching TRBD1 (5 bases). This CDR3 is 12 amino acids long. CDR1 is SEHNR and CDR2 is FQNEAQ in the germline V gene (reference sequence). Trimming stripped 5 bases from V and 10 bases from J, with 14 bases between.

The chain uses TRBV19 and TRBJ1-4, with TRBD1 matching over 8 bases. Trimming cost V 4 bases and J 2 bases; bases outside gene matches: 3. CDR3 length: 15 amino acids. CDR1 LNHDA and CDR2 SQIVND come from the germline V gene (reference sequence). The CDR3 DNA sequence: TGTGCCAGTAGTACCAGACAGGGGACTAATGAAAAACTGTTTTTT. Amino acids: CASSTRQGTNEKLFF.

This chain links TRBV6-5 with TRBJ2-2; D call uncertain. Trimming pared 2 bases from V and 1 base from J, leaving 8 bases between. The CDR3 has 15 amino acids. Germline loops: CDR1 MNHEY, CDR2 SVGAGI. CDR3 nucleotides: TGTGCCAGCAGTTACGTGGTCGGGAACACCGGGGAGCTGTTTTTT. This codes for CASSYVVGNTGELFF.

Here the CDR3 DNA reads TGTGCCAGCAGCGGCACAGGGTGGTTAGGTGAGCAGTTCTTC. Residues: CASSGTGWLGEQFF. The gene calls are TRBV2 and TRBJ2-1, with D possibly matching TRBD1 (6 bases). Trimming took 6 bases from V and 9 from J, leaving 18 bases between them. The CDR3 is 14 residues long. Germline assignment: CDR1 SNHLY and CDR2 FYNNEI.

This chain connects TRBV18 to TRBJ1-4; no reliable D call. Deletions cut 3 bases from V and 10 bases from J, with 12 bases between. Germline CDR1 KGHSH, CDR2 LQKENI. The length of the CDR3 is 13 residues. CDR3: CASSPEREAKLFF. CDR3 bases: TGTGCCAGCTCACCGGAGAGGGAGGCAAAACTGTTTTTT.

As regards this clone: One end of the junction does not line up with germline, which may come from a read error. The chain carries TRBV7-9 and TRBJ2-2; possibly TRBD1 for D (6 bases). There are 17 residues in the CDR3. The V gene's germline CDR1 is SEHNR and CDR2 FQNEAQ (reference sequence). CDR3: CSSSSKGQSRGTGELFF. DNA of the CDR3: TGTTCCAGCAGCTCAAAAGGACAGTCGAGGGGGACCGGGGAGCTGTTTTTT. Variable domain in full (rest from reference TRBV7-9 and TRBJ2-2): DTGVSQNPRHKITKRGQNVTFRCDPISEHNRLYWYRQTLGQGPEFLTYFQNEAQLEKSRLLSDRFSAERPKGSFSTLEIQRTEQGDSAMYLCSSSSKGQSRGTGELFFGEGSRLTVL.

This chain uses TRBV7-9 with TRBJ1-1; D uncertain. The CDR3 has 13 residues. From germline, CDR1 is SEHNR and CDR2 FQNEAQ (reference sequence). V dropped 5 bases and J dropped 4 bases, with 11 bases sitting between them. The CDR3 coding sequence is TGTGCCAGCAGCCTCGAGCCCGGCACTGAAGCTTTCTTT. Translation gives CASSLEPGTEAFF.

This chain joins TRBV5-4 and TRBJ1-1; TRBD1 is a possible D gene (6 bases). From germline, CDR1 is SGHNT and CDR2 YYREEE (reference sequence). The V gene lost 5 bases and the J gene lost 6 bases, with 23 bases spanning the gap. This CDR3 is built from 16 residues. The chain's CDR3 is CASRPGHQVSGAEAFF. CDR3 nucleotides: TGTGCCAGCAGGCCGGGACACCAAGTCTCTGGGGCTGAAGCTTTCTTT.

On this clone itself: At the DNA level, this CDR3 is encoded by other sequences in the same sample as well. The rearrangement links TRBV2 to TRBJ2-5; 9 bases agree with TRBD1. The V gene end was trimmed by 9 bases and the J gene end by 3 bases; junction bases not matched to a gene: 8. The germline gives CDR1 SNHLY, CDR2 FYNNEI. The CDR3 length is 14 residues. The CDR3 DNA follows: TGTGCCAGTCGTCGGAGACAGGGGGAAGAGACCCAGTACTTC. Protein sequence: CASRRRQGEETQYF.